Following are 7 T cell receptor beta chains from one sample sequenced in a study of T cells in Graves' hyperthyroidism and ophthalmopathy. Researchers amplified the TCR beta CDR3 regions from RNA transcripts. When the TCR CDR3 underwent first-round RT-PCR, the HTBI primer set was used. MiXCR was run by TCRdb on the multiplex PCR reads, yielding one entry per CDR3 protein. The sample carries 730,000 or so distinct CDR3 sequences, approximately 19% recorded once. The sample was blood. Receptor source: a woman in her 50s with Graves' hyperthyroidism that later progressed to Graves' ophthalmopathy.

This clonotype was found many times. This sequence joins TRBV3-1 and TRBJ1-4, with 7 nucleotides matching TRBD1. J lost 0 bases, V lost 1 base, and 8 bases had no gene match. CDR1 LGHDT and CDR2 YNNKEL come from the germline V gene (reference sequence). This CDR3 region has 18 residues. The chain's CDR3 is CASSQVTGAPTTNEKLFF. Here the CDR3 DNA reads TGTGCCAGCAGCCAAGTAACAGGGGCCCCCACAACTAATGAAAAACTGTTTTTT.

Many counts were recorded for this clonotype. The chain joins TRBV5-1 to TRBJ1-2; D might be TRBD1 (5 bases). Trimming removed 7 bases at V and 4 bases at J, with 14 bases between. The CDR3 is 13 amino acids. Per the germline V gene, CDR1 is SGHRS and CDR2 is YFSETQ. The CDR3 nucleotides are TGCGCCAGCTCGGATGGGACCACCTATGGCTACACCTTC. Translation gives CASSDGTTYGYTF.

This clonotype was detected many times. The chain employs TRBV30 and TRBJ2-7, with 7 bases aligning to TRBD1. Germline V gene lookup returns CDR1 GTSNPN and CDR2 SVGIG (reference sequence). The V and J ends lost 4 bases and 6 bases, in that order; junction bases with no gene match: 6. The CDR3 contains 12 residues. CDR3: CAWNEQGPEQYF. Written as DNA, the CDR3 is TGTGCCTGGAATGAACAGGGGCCCGAGCAGTACTTC.

This clonotype came up a few times. The chain combines TRBV6-1 with TRBJ2-2; the D gene is possibly TRBD1 (5 bases). There are 14 residues in the CDR3. V lost 5 bases and J lost 8, with 15 bases in between. Per germline, CDR1 MNHNS and CDR2 SASEGT. CDR3 nucleotide sequence: TGTGCCAGCAGTTCATTAGGGGAATTAGGGGAGCTGTTTTTT. This sequence encodes CASSSLGELGELFF.

This clonotype occurred once. The genes are TRBV24-1 and TRBJ1-2; D unclear. Germline V CDR1 and CDR2: KGHDR, SFDVKD. The CDR3 spans 14 residues. Trimming removed 5 bases from V and 1 base from J, with 10 bases in between. This chain's CDR3 is CATSVNSINYGYTF. In DNA form, the CDR3 reads TGTGCCACCAGTGTTAACAGCATTAACTATGGCTACACCTTC.

This clonotype was detected only a few times. The chain has TRBV6-2 or TRBV6-3 and TRBJ2-1; TRBD2 matches at 8 bases. This CDR3 contains 15 residues. From germline, CDR1 is MNHEY and CDR2 SVGEGT. V shed 6 bases and J 3 bases; nucleotides not matched to a gene: 7. The CDR3 spells CASRLAGTYYNEQFF. The CDR3 nucleotides read TGTGCCAGCAGATTAGCGGGGACCTACTACAATGAGCAGTTCTTC.

With respect to this clonotype: Just one base apart from a much larger clone, this may be a read error. This chain joins TRBV6-5 and TRBJ1-1, with D hard to call. Germline CDR1 and CDR2: MNHEY and SVGAGI. The CDR3 spans 13 residues. This chain's CDR3 is CASSLVMNAEAFF. CDR3 sequence (DNA): TGTGCCAGCAGTTTGGTGATGAACGCTGAAGCTTTCTTT.